These 23 T cell receptor beta chains came from one sample sequenced in a study of T cell responses to AZD1222 COVID-19 vaccine. Sequencing used immunoSEQ multiplex PCR; TCRdb keeps in-frame clones, though not all of them. The profile shows roughly 150,000 clones, approximately 94% of them singletons. This material consisted of peripheral blood, taken 28 days after the second AZD1222 dose. The receptors derive from an adult who received the AZD1222 COVID-19 vaccine.

This rearrangement joins TRBV12-3 or TRBV12-4 to TRBJ1-3; unclear D gene. The CDR3 runs 13 residues. V shed 5 bases and J shed 4 bases, with 9 bases lying between them. CDR3: CASSRLTGNTIYF. CDR3 nucleotide sequence: TGTGCCAGCAGTCGACTTACCGGAAACACCATATATTTT.

The V and J genes are TRBV19 and TRBJ2-2, with TRBD1 identical over 7 bases. CDR1 LNHDA and CDR2 SQIVND come from the germline V gene (reference sequence). There are 17 residues in the CDR3. The junction had 11 bases not matched to a gene; V was cut back by 4 bases and J by 3 bases. Here the CDR3 DNA reads TGTGCCAGTAGTACCGGACTCGACAGGGCGGACACCGGGGAGCTGTTTTTT. Residues: CASSTGLDRADTGELFF.

The rearrangement links TRBV2 to TRBJ2-7; 7 bases are a match to TRBD1. CDR3 length: 12 amino acids. Germline CDR1 reads SNHLY; CDR2 reads FYNNEI. J lost 5 bases, V lost 8 bases, and 6 bases had no gene match. CDR3: CASGDDRDEQYF. The CDR3 nucleotides read TGTGCCAGCGGGGATGACAGGGACGAGCAGTACTTC.

This sequence joins TRBV5-1 and TRBJ2-7; 7 bases agree with TRBD1. The germline gives CDR1 SGHRS, CDR2 YFSETQ. V shed 4 bases, J shed 3 bases, and the junction held 7 bases outside the gene matches. This CDR3 comprises 14 residues. The CDR3 DNA reads TGCGCCAGCAGCCCGTTGGGGGACAGCTACGAGCAGTACTTC. Its translation is CASSPLGDSYEQYF.

The genes are TRBV27 and TRBJ2-7; possibly TRBD2 for D (6 bases). Per germline, CDR1 MNHEY and CDR2 SMNVEV (reference sequence). V was cut by 5 bases and J by 6 bases, with 14 bases left in between. This CDR3 has 13 amino acids. CDR3 nucleotide sequence: TGTGCCAGCAGTATGACTAGAAGGGGCGAGCAGTACTTC. This gives the protein CASSMTRRGEQYF.

The chain recombines TRBV2 with TRBJ2-1, with 9 bases that match TRBD2. CDR1 is SNHLY and CDR2 is FYNNEI in the germline V gene. The CDR3 covers 13 residues. The CDR3 DNA follows: TGTACCGTAGGGGCTAGCGGGAAGTATGAGCAGTTCTTC. Amino acid sequence: CTVGASGKYEQFF.

This clone has just one count. This chain links TRBV27 with TRBJ1-1, with D possibly TRBD1 on 5 matching bases. Per the germline V gene, CDR1 is MNHEY and CDR2 is SMNVEV (reference sequence). CDR3 length: 15 residues. V was cut by 1 base and J by 4 bases, with 13 bases left in between. The CDR3 DNA follows: TGTGCCAGCAGTTTATATGGGACGGCTAGCACTGAAGCTTTCTTT. This encodes CASSLYGTASTEAFF.

The chain uses TRBV6-2 or TRBV6-3 and TRBJ1-1, with D perhaps TRBD1 (6 bases). Germline values: CDR1 MNHEY, CDR2 SVGEGT. There are 18 residues in the CDR3. Trimming removed 3 bases from V and 3 bases from J, with 23 bases in between. DNA for the CDR3: TGTGCCAGCAGTTATGGTCGAGGGACACCGGAGAGGCACACTGAAGCTTTCTTT. Protein: CASSYGRGTPERHTEAFF.

The chain employs TRBV6-2 or TRBV6-3 and TRBJ2-3; TRBD2 agrees at 10 bases. V trimming: 5 bases; J trimming: 5 bases; junction bases outside the gene matches: 4. This CDR3 has 14 amino acids. Germline V lookup: CDR1 MNHEY, CDR2 SVGEGT. The CDR3 sequence: CASSSGRARDTQYF. CDR3 DNA sequence: TGTGCCAGCAGTAGCGGGAGGGCCAGAGATACGCAGTATTTT.

This chain uses TRBV6-1 with TRBJ1-2, with D unclear. The germline V and J ends were trimmed by 3 bases and 4 bases, with 15 bases remaining between them. The CDR3 contains 15 residues. The germline CDR1 and CDR2 sequences are MNHNS and SASEGT. CDR3 coding DNA: TGTGCCAGCAGTGAGGCGACCCAAAGATTCTATGGCTACACCTTC. This translates into CASSEATQRFYGYTF.

The V call is TRBV20-1, the J call TRBJ2-6, with no clear D. Germline V CDR1 and CDR2: DFQATT, SNEGSKA (reference sequence). This CDR3 spans 15 amino acids. Trimming pared 3 bases from V and 2 bases from J, leaving 11 bases between. The DNA for the CDR3 is TGCAGTGCTAGTCCCAGGCTCGCTGGGGCCAACGTCCTGACTTTC. This gives the protein CSASPRLAGANVLTF.

The chain is built from TRBV20-1 and TRBJ2-7, with D unresolved. Trimming pared 6 bases from V and 4 bases from J, leaving 10 bases between. The CDR3 extends over 11 amino acids. CDR1 and CDR2 from the germline V gene are DFQATT and SNEGSKA (reference sequence). The CDR3 bases are TGCAGTGCCCACCCGAATTACGAGCAGTACTTC. Translating it yields CSAHPNYEQYF.

CDR3 protein: CASKSSGSSYEQYF. The CDR3, as DNA: TGTGCCAGCAAAAGTAGCGGGAGTTCCTACGAGCAGTACTTC. The V and J genes are TRBV2 and TRBJ2-7; 9 nucleotides line up with TRBD2. CDR3 size: 14 residues. The germline V gene has CDR1 SNHLY and CDR2 FYNNEI. The ends lost 7 bases at V and 1 base at J; junction bases unmatched: 5.

The rearrangement links TRBV29-1 to TRBJ2-1, with D perhaps being TRBD1 or TRBD2 (5 bases each). CDR1 is SQVTM, CDR2 ANQGSEA, per germline. This CDR3 comprises 12 residues. The V end was cut by 5 bases, the J end by 7 bases, with 12 bases between. The CDR3 DNA sequence: TGCAGCGTTTACGAGGGGCGGAATGAGCAGTTCTTC. This codes for CSVYEGRNEQFF.

The chain links TRBV27 to TRBJ2-7; 7 bases align to TRBD1. Germline trimming cut 5 bases from V and 0 bases from J; bases unmatched to any gene: 7. This CDR3 is built from 15 residues. The V gene's germline CDR1 is MNHEY and CDR2 SMNVEV (reference sequence). The CDR3 loop is CASSQRQGLSYEQYF. In DNA form, the CDR3 reads TGTGCCAGCAGTCAAAGACAGGGCCTCTCCTACGAGCAGTACTTC.

J is TRBJ2-1 and V is TRBV3-1 (or the pseudogene TRBV3-2); 8 bases are a match to TRBD2. The J segment lost 4 bases and the V segment lost 0 bases, leaving 2 bases of the junction unmatched. The CDR3 spans 15 residues. Looked up from germline, CDR1 is LGHDT and CDR2 is YNNKEL (reference sequence). In nucleotides, the CDR3 is TGTGCCAGCAGCCAAGAGACTAGCGTGTACAATGAGCAGTTCTTC. Translated, it gives CASSQETSVYNEQFF.

In its sample, this clone was seen once. The rearrangement joins TRBV4-1 to TRBJ1-5, with a tentative D call TRBD1 (6 bases). Germline V gene sequence: CDR1 MGHRA, CDR2 YSYEKL. Trimming pared 1 base from V and 4 bases from J, leaving 20 bases between. This CDR3 is built from 18 residues. CDR3 in amino acids: CASSQVPTTDRQNQPQHF. The DNA of the CDR3 is TGCGCCAGCAGCCAAGTGCCCACAACGGACAGACAAAATCAGCCCCAGCATTTT.

V and J are TRBV11-3 and TRBJ2-2, with 7 bases matching TRBD2. CDR1 and CDR2 (germline): SGHNT, YENEEA. CDR3 length equals 17 residues. V gave up 1 base and J gave up 6 bases; unmatched junction bases: 11. CDR3 DNA sequence: TGTGCCAGCAGCTTAGGTGGGGGAGGGCCAAGGGCCGGGGAGCTGTTTTTT. Translation: CASSLGGGGPRAGELFF.

The CDR3, as DNA: TGTGCCAGCAAGCCCTCCTACGAGCAGTACTTC. This codes for CASKPSYEQYF. The rearrangement joins TRBV2 to TRBJ2-7; D unresolved. V shed 7 bases and J shed 0 bases, with 4 bases lying between them. Looked up from germline, CDR1 is SNHLY and CDR2 is FYNNEI. The CDR3 is 11 residues long.

The rearrangement uses TRBV6-5 and TRBJ2-4, with 14 bases identical to TRBD2. The CDR3 spans 14 residues. Germline V gives CDR1 MNHEY, CDR2 SVGAGI. V trimming: 4 bases; J trimming: 14 bases; junction bases outside the gene matches: 7. The CDR3 sequence: CASSLTSGRVYEYF. CDR3 bases: TGTGCCAGCAGTTTGACTAGCGGGAGGGTTTATGAGTACTTC.

V usage is TRBV28 and J usage is TRBJ1-2; TRBD1 matches 11 bases. The CDR3 is made up of 15 amino acids. Germline V gene lookup returns CDR1 MDHEN and CDR2 SYDVKM. V was pared by 5 bases and J by 5 bases, with 7 bases of the junction left unmatched. CDR3 sequence (DNA): TGTGCCAGCAGTGCACCCGGGACAGGGGGGTATGGCTACACCTTC. Amino acids: CASSAPGTGGYGYTF.

The rearrangement links TRBV4-1 to TRBJ2-4; either TRBD1 or TRBD2 may fit D (5 bases each). Germline CDR1 MGHRA, CDR2 YSYEKL. Trimming took off 1 base at V and 1 base at J, with 11 bases between the two ends. The CDR3 extends over 16 amino acids. The CDR3 nucleotides read TGCGCCAGCAGCCAAGGGGAGTGGGGGGCCAAAAACATTCAGTACTTC. Amino acid sequence: CASSQGEWGAKNIQYF.

Within the sample, this clone is large. In DNA, the CDR3 is TGTGCCAGCAGCCAACGGCCCTGGGGGGACAGGGGGCTTGGCACTGAAGCTTTCTTT. The encoded protein is CASSQRPWGDRGLGTEAFF. V gene TRBV4-2 combines with J gene TRBJ1-1, with 12 bases that match TRBD1. The germline V gene has CDR1 LGHNA and CDR2 YNFKEQ. Unmatched junction bases numbered 14, after V lost 2 bases and J lost 4 bases. The CDR3 runs to 19 residues.